These T cell receptor beta chains were read from a single sample in a study of shared clonotypes between healthy human individuals. The repertoire was sequenced with immunoSEQ multiplex PCR; TCRdb's copy has only in-frame clones and lacks some. The sample has over a million clones; 75% to 85% are singletons. Sample: memory CD4+ T cells from PBMCs. The source is a man between 18 and 35 years old in good health. Some clones in this sample may be carry-over from other donors' samples. Each CDR3 is given with its conserved first and last residue. Each record gives: V gene, D gene, clone size, J gene, CDR3 protein, CDR3 DNA. A D gene is named only where the DNA matches it firmly. Size is omitted from some rows. Given values are once, few, many or a class for expanded clones.

TRBV4-1	-	once	TRBJ1-4	CASSRTGPYNEKLFF	TGCGCCAGCAGCCGCACCGGGCCCTATAATGAAAAACTGTTTTTT
TRBV5-1	-	few	TRBJ2-1	CASSLRRAQMGEQFF	TGCGCCAGCAGCTTGAGGCGGGCCCAGATGGGTGAGCAGTTCTTC
TRBV7-3	-	-	TRBJ2-1	CASSPGPPSLPSYNEQFF	TGTGCTAGCAGCCCCGGCCCACCTAGCCTCCCCTCCTACAATGAGCAGTTCTTC
TRBV18	-	-	TRBJ1-5	CASSPARVNQPQHF	TGTGCCAGCTCGCCGGCCAGGGTCAATCAGCCCCAGCATTTT
TRBV6-1	-	-	TRBJ2-5	CASSESGGSQETQYF	TGTGCCAGCAGTGAATCCGGTGGAAGCCAAGAGACCCAGTACTTC
TRBV7-7	-	few	TRBJ2-3	CASSPGPGAGLAQYF	TGTGCCAGCAGCCCCGGGCCAGGGGCGGGTCTTGCGCAGTATTTT
TRBV2	-	-	TRBJ1-5	CASILNPGHLSRPGAQHF	TGTGCCAGCATTCTAAACCCGGGACACTTATCACGGCCGGGGGCCCAGCATTTT
TRBV19	-	-	TRBJ1-4	CASSPYANEKLFF	TGTGCCAGTAGTCCCTATGCTAATGAAAAACTGTTTTTT
TRBV10-3	-	-	TRBJ1-2	CAIRTDYYGYTF	TGTGCCATCAGAACCGACTACTATGGCTACACCTTC
TRBV5-1	TRBD2	-	TRBJ2-5	CASSFRSGGQETQYF	TGCGCCAGCAGCTTTAGGAGCGGGGGTCAAGAGACCCAGTACTTC
TRBV27	-	-	TRBJ2-7	CASSSYPGVSYEQYF	TGTGCCAGCAGTTCATACCCGGGAGTCTCCTACGAGCAGTACTTC
TRBV5-4	-	-	TRBJ2-7	CASSLEVWQPSSSYEQYF	TGTGCCAGCAGCTTGGAAGTGTGGCAACCCTCGAGCTCCTACGAGCAGTACTTC
TRBV5-1	TRBD2	-	TRBJ2-3	CASTPPGGADTQYF	TGCGCCAGCACCCCCCCGGGAGGGGCCGATACGCAGTATTTT
TRBV9	-	few	TRBJ1-4	CASGPGGSNEKLFF	TGTGCCAGCGGCCCCGGTGGAAGTAATGAAAAACTGTTTTTT
TRBV2	-	-	TRBJ1-5	CASSDLAGDQPQHF	TGTGCCAGCAGTGATCTCGCAGGGGATCAGCCCCAGCATTTT
TRBV4-1	TRBD1	-	TRBJ2-2	CASSPGQLVSGELFF	TGCGCCAGCAGCCCGGGACAGCTGGTCTCCGGGGAGCTGTTTTTT
TRBV9	-	-	TRBJ1-2	CASSAPEGIHTFNYGYTF	TGTGCCAGCAGCGCCCCTGAGGGCATCCACACCTTTAACTATGGCTACACCTTC
TRBV11-1	TRBD1	-	TRBJ2-1	CASSRGTGGDEQFF	TGTGCCAGCAGCCGTGGGACAGGGGGCGATGAGCAGTTCTTC
TRBV28	TRBD1	-	TRBJ1-1	CASSLSGSGGTEAFF	TGTGCCAGCAGTTTAAGTGGTTCAGGGGGCACTGAAGCTTTCTTT
TRBV11-3	-	-	TRBJ2-5	CASSLAGGETQYF	TGTGCCAGCAGCTTAGCCGGAGGAGAGACCCAGTACTTC
TRBV28	-	-	TRBJ1-3	CASSRGSGNTIYF	TGTGCCAGCAGTAGGGGGTCCGGAAACACCATATATTTT
TRBV4-1	-	many	TRBJ1-4	CASSQAGTRDEKLFF	TGCGCCAGCAGCCAAGCCGGGACAAGGGATGAAAAACTGTTTTTT
TRBV19	-	-	TRBJ1-5	CASSMTDLQPQHF	TGTGCCAGTAGTATGACAGATCTTCAGCCCCAGCATTTT
TRBV30	-	-	TRBJ1-4	CAWNMGRNAEKLFF	TGTGCCTGGAACATGGGCCGGAACGCTGAAAAACTGTTTTTT
TRBV6-5	-	-	TRBJ2-7	CASSYYRSSYEQYF	TGTGCCAGCAGTTACTATAGGAGCTCCTACGAGCAGTACTTC
TRBV2	TRBD1	-	TRBJ2-6	CASSMTGLGANVLTF	TGTGCCAGCAGTATGACAGGGCTCGGGGCCAACGTCCTGACTTTC
TRBV4-2	-	-	TRBJ1-1	CTSSQQLRGDRGKEAFF	TGTACCAGCAGCCAACAGTTGCGGGGGGATCGGGGGAAAGAAGCTTTCTTT
TRBV6-6	-	-	TRBJ2-2	CASTGPAGSAGELFF	TGTGCCAGCACAGGTCCGGCAGGGTCAGCCGGGGAGCTGTTTTTT
TRBV9	-	-	TRBJ1-2	CASNVDSRASGYTF	TGTGCCAGCAACGTAGATAGCAGGGCCTCGGGCTACACCTTC
TRBV11-2	-	few	TRBJ1-1	CASRRRGDTEAFF	TGTGCCAGCAGGAGGAGGGGTGACACTGAAGCTTTCTTT
TRBV5-1	-	few	TRBJ1-3	CASSLEGYGRTIYF	TGCGCCAGCAGCTTGGAGGGTTATGGGCGCACCATATATTTT
TRBV7-3	TRBD2	-	TRBJ2-5	CASSTQGGEAQYF	TGTGCCAGCAGCACCCAGGGAGGGGAGGCCCAGTACTTC
TRBV28	-	-	TRBJ1-3	CASSSSGLRDGNTIYF	TGTGCCAGCAGTTCCTCAGGGCTCCGGGATGGAAACACCATATATTTT
TRBV5-1	-	once	TRBJ2-1	CASSLEDGTWNEQFF	TGCGCCAGCAGCTTGGAGGATGGCACATGGAATGAGCAGTTCTTC